This T cell receptor beta chain was found in a study of shared clonotypes between healthy human individuals. Libraries were prepared by immunoSEQ multiplex PCR; TCRdb keeps only in-frame clonotypes and omits some of them. Of 2 million to 3 million clones listed, more than 80% are singletons. V lost 0 bases and J lost 2, with 5 bases in between. This CDR3 spans 13 amino acids. Germline values: CDR1 SGDLS, CDR2 YYNGEE. The table lists this clone with a count of one. The chain is built from TRBV9 and TRBJ1-2, with no clear D. Material for sequencing was naive CD4+ T cells sorted from blood. Subset of the sample: CD45RA+ positively selected. This TCR was sampled from a man aged 18 to 29 in good health. CDR3 nucleotides: TGTGCCAGCAGCGTAGGGGAGAACTATGGCTACACCTTC. The encoded protein is CASSVGENYGYTF. Variable domain in full (rest from reference TRBV9 and TRBJ1-2): DSGVTQTPKHLITATGQRVTLRCSPRSGDLSVYWYQQSLDQGLQFLIQYYNGEERAKGNILERFSAQQFPDLHSELNLSSLELGDSALYFCASSVGENYGYTFGSGTRLTVV.